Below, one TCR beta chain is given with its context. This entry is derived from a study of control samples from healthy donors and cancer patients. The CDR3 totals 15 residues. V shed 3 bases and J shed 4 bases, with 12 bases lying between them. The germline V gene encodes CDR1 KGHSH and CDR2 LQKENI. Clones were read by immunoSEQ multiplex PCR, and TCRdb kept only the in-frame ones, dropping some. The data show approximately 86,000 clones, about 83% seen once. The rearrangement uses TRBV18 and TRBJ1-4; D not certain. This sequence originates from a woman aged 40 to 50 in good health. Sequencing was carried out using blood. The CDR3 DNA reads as TGTGCCAGCTCACCCGGGCCCGATCATAATGAAAAACTGTTTTTT. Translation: CASSPGPDHNEKLFF.